The 25 T cell receptor beta chains below all came from one sample that was sequenced in a study of blood T cell repertoires in COVID-19. The table came from immunoSEQ multiplex PCR; TCRdb's copy has only in-frame clones and leaves some out. The data show 220,000 or so clones, roughly 84% seen once. Sequencing used peripheral blood. These receptors came from a woman in her thirties who had recovered from COVID-19.

Written as DNA, the CDR3 is TGTGCCAGCAATCGTAACCGGGAGACGAACACTGAAGCTTTCTTT. It codes for CASNRNRETNTEAFF. J is TRBJ1-1 and V is TRBV6-1; no definite D call. V dropped 7 bases and J dropped 1 base, with 16 bases sitting between them. This CDR3 has 15 amino acids. Germline V gives CDR1 MNHNS, CDR2 SASEGT.

The chain has TRBV29-1 and TRBJ1-5, with D maybe TRBD1 (5 bases). V was cut by 3 bases and J by 3 bases, with 15 bases left in between. Germline V gene lookup returns CDR1 SQVTM and CDR2 ANQGSEA. This CDR3 is built from 15 residues. Here the CDR3 reads CSVEPRDFLNQPQHF. The CDR3 DNA reads TGCAGCGTTGAGCCCCGGGACTTCCTCAATCAGCCCCAGCATTTT.

This clone appeared a single time. V is TRBV6-5 and J is TRBJ2-7, with TRBD1 matching over 8 bases. Trimming at V came to 4 bases and at J to 3 bases, leaving 5 bases not matched to a gene. The CDR3 has 14 residues. Germline assignment: CDR1 MNHEY and CDR2 SVGAGI. CDR3 sequence (DNA): TGTGCCAGCAGTTTCTGGACAGGGAACTACGAGCAGTACTTC. Its translation: CASSFWTGNYEQYF.

This sequence joins TRBV9 and TRBJ2-7; no firm D call. Trimming stripped 2 bases from V and 0 bases from J, with 21 bases between. CDR3 length: 18 residues. CDR1 is SGDLS and CDR2 is YYNGEE in the germline V gene. For the CDR3, the DNA is TGTGCCAGCAGCGTTGGTCAGGATCACTCTGATTTCTCCTACGAGCAGTACTTC. Amino acids: CASSVGQDHSDFSYEQYF.

The chain couples TRBV28 to TRBJ2-1; 14 positions match TRBD2. The V gene end was trimmed by 6 bases and the J gene end by 5 bases; junction bases not matched to a gene: 12. The CDR3 sequence is 18 residues long. In germline, CDR1 is MDHEN, CDR2 SYDVKM. CDR3 sequence reads: CASSPTGTSGRTDNEQFF. The CDR3 DNA is TGTGCCAGCAGCCCTACCGGGACTAGCGGGAGAACGGACAATGAGCAGTTCTTC.

The chain uses TRBV7-3 and TRBJ2-1; 13 positions agree with TRBD2. The length of the CDR3 is 19 residues. From germline, CDR1 is SGHTA and CDR2 FQGTGA. The V gene end was trimmed by 2 bases and the J gene end by 2 bases; junction bases not matched to a gene: 9. CDR3 bases: TGTGCCAGCAGCTTAGTACTAGCGGGAGGGGTCGGGACCTACAATGAGCAGTTCTTC. Amino acids: CASSLVLAGGVGTYNEQFF. The full variable domain, rest sourced from reference TRBV7-3 and TRBJ2-1, is GAGVSQTPSNKVTEKGKYVELRCDPISGHTALYWYRQSLGQGPEFLIYFQGTGAADDSGLPNDRFFAVRPEGSVSTLKIQRTERGDSAVYLCASSLVLAGGVGTYNEQFFGPGTRLTVL.

The chain links TRBV28 to TRBJ2-7; D perhaps matches TRBD1 (5 bases). The germline V and J ends were trimmed by 1 base and 2 bases, with 18 bases remaining between them. CDR3 size: 17 residues. The germline V gene has CDR1 MDHEN and CDR2 SYDVKM. The CDR3 nucleotides are TGTGCCAGCAGTTTATCTGGGGCAGGACCCATGACCTACGAGCAGTACTTC. Its protein is CASSLSGAGPMTYEQYF. The variable domain in full, with the rest retrieved from reference TRBV28 and TRBJ2-7, is DVKVTQSSRYLVKRTGEKVFLECVQDMDHENMFWYRQDPGLGLRLIYFSYDVKMKEKGDIPEGYSVSREKKERFSLILESASTNQTSMYLCASSLSGAGPMTYEQYFGPGTRLTVT.

The rearrangement uses TRBV18 and TRBJ1-2, with D perhaps matching TRBD1 (5 bases). This CDR3 comprises 13 residues. V lost 1 base and J lost 6, with 9 bases in between. Germline loops: CDR1 KGHSH, CDR2 LQKENI. The CDR3 reads CASSPQTEDGYTF. The CDR3 coding sequence is TGTGCCAGCTCACCACAGACAGAGGATGGCTACACCTTC.

The rearrangement uses TRBV11-2 and TRBJ1-4; maybe TRBD1 (6 bases). With 6 bases removed from V and 0 bases from J, the gap between germline ends came to 17 bases. CDR1 is SGHAT, CDR2 FQNNGV, per germline. CDR3 length equals 17 residues. The CDR3 region has the DNA TGTGCCAGCAGGAGAACCGGGACACCCGCAACTAATGAAAAACTGTTTTTT. This codes for CASRRTGTPATNEKLFF.

In nucleotides, the CDR3 is TGTGCCAGCAGGCGACAGGGGTATAATGAAAAACTGTTTTTT. Encoded protein: CASRRQGYNEKLFF. This chain links TRBV6-5 with TRBJ1-4; the match to TRBD1 covers 8 bases. Germline CDR1 is MNHEY and CDR2 is SVGAGI. The CDR3 spans 14 residues. J lost 4 bases, V lost 6 bases, and 4 bases had no gene match.

V and J are TRBV4-1 and TRBJ2-7; no reliable D call. V gave up 0 bases and J gave up 0 bases, with 12 bases separating them. In germline, CDR1 is MGHRA, CDR2 YSYEKL. There are 16 residues in the CDR3. The CDR3 loop is CASSQDTRSFSYEQYF. CDR3 DNA: TGCGCCAGCAGCCAAGATACCAGGTCGTTCTCCTACGAGCAGTACTTC.

The chain recombines TRBV19 with TRBJ2-1; the match to TRBD2 covers 11 bases. With V trimmed by 4 bases and J by 6 bases, 17 bases remained unmatched. Germline CDR1 reads LNHDA; CDR2 reads SQIVND (reference sequence). The CDR3 runs to 19 residues. This chain's CDR3 is CASSNAGGISGRGPNEQFF. The CDR3 DNA reads TGTGCCAGTAGTAACGCAGGGGGCATTAGCGGGAGGGGCCCCAATGAGCAGTTCTTC.

The chain recombines TRBV28 with TRBJ2-7; TRBD1 aligns across 7 bases. J gave up 7 bases and V 7 bases, and 7 bases lay outside the gene matches. Germline loops: CDR1 MDHEN, CDR2 SYDVKM. The CDR3 sequence is 12 residues long. CDR3 DNA sequence: TGTGCCAGCAATTCAGGGGGTATTGAGCAGTACTTC. It is translated as CASNSGGIEQYF.

The chain joins TRBV14 to TRBJ2-2; TRBD2 matches 9 bases. Per germline, CDR1 SGHDN and CDR2 FVKESK. This CDR3 contains 17 residues. V gave up 1 base and J gave up 3 bases; unmatched junction bases: 6. DNA for the CDR3: TGTGCCAGCAGCCAAGGTTCTAGCGGGAAGTACACCGGGGAGCTGTTTTTT. Translation gives CASSQGSSGKYTGELFF.

The rearrangement links TRBV30 to TRBJ1-5, with unresolved D. The CDR3 consists of 13 residues. V was pared by 3 bases and J by 6 bases, with 12 bases between. Looked up from germline, CDR1 is GTSNPN and CDR2 is SVGIG (reference sequence). In DNA form, the CDR3 reads TGTGCCTGGAGCATCCGGAGGAGTCAGCCCCAGCATTTT. Translated, it gives CAWSIRRSQPQHF.

This clone was counted once. The V and J genes are TRBV24-1 and TRBJ1-1; tentative D call: TRBD1 (6 bases). The CDR3 spans 14 residues. The V end lost 5 bases, the J end lost 7 bases, and 16 bases lay between the germline ends. The germline V gene has CDR1 KGHDR and CDR2 SFDVKD. The chain's CDR3 is CATSAGGGRDEAFF. In DNA, the CDR3 is TGTGCCACCAGTGCCGGGGGGGGGCGAGATGAAGCTTTCTTT.

The V and J genes are TRBV28 and TRBJ1-2, with a tentative D call TRBD1 (6 bases). Looked up from germline, CDR1 is MDHEN and CDR2 is SYDVKM. CDR3 length: 13 amino acids. With 4 bases removed from V and 7 bases from J, the gap between germline ends came to 13 bases. The CDR3 coding sequence is TGTGCCAGCAGTTGGATGGGGGCGGCTGGCTACACCTTC. It translates to CASSWMGAAGYTF.

The rearrangement uses TRBV12-2 and TRBJ2-7; the DNA was not compared with TRBD2, the D call given in the table. TRBV12-2 is termed a pseudogene. The CDR3 is 14 residues long. CDR3 sequence reads: CASRLAENSYEQYF. CDR3 bases: TGTGCAAGTCGCTTAGCAGAGAACTCCTACGAGCAGTACTTC.

A note on this clone: Other DNA sequences from this sample encode an identical CDR3 as well. The CDR3 nucleotides are TGTGCCAGCAGCGTAGACAGCTACAATGAGCAGTTCTTC. This sequence encodes CASSVDSYNEQFF. This chain links TRBV9 with TRBJ2-1; D gene unclear. With 0 bases removed from V and 3 bases from J, the gap between germline ends came to 4 bases. The length of the CDR3 is 13 residues. CDR1 is SGDLS and CDR2 is YYNGEE in the germline V gene.

This chain's CDR3 is CASSRFGQGDQPQHF. In DNA, the CDR3 is TGTGCCAGCAGCCGATTTGGACAGGGGGATCAGCCCCAGCATTTT. The chain couples TRBV4-2 to TRBJ1-5; the match to TRBD1 covers 10 bases. The CDR3 runs 15 residues. V was pared by 4 bases and J by 5 bases, with 5 bases of the junction left unmatched. The germline gives CDR1 LGHNA, CDR2 YNFKEQ.

The genes are TRBV9 and TRBJ2-3, with D possibly TRBD1 on 8 matching bases. Trimming took 3 bases from V and 4 from J, leaving 18 bases between them. The CDR3 covers 16 residues. Germline V lookup: CDR1 SGDLS, CDR2 YYNGEE. The CDR3 loop is CASSGGGGTGADTQYF. Here the CDR3 DNA reads TGTGCCAGCAGCGGCGGGGGAGGGACAGGAGCAGATACGCAGTATTTT.

This chain connects TRBV7-9 to TRBJ1-5; D is possibly TRBD1 (6 bases). The CDR3 has 16 amino acids. CDR1 and CDR2 from the germline V gene are SEHNR and FQNEAQ (reference sequence). Deletions cut 4 bases from V and 7 bases from J, with 20 bases between. The CDR3 reads CASSSSLDRGNQPQHF. CDR3 nucleotides: TGTGCCAGCAGCTCTTCCCTGGACAGAGGAAACCAGCCCCAGCATTTT.

V usage is TRBV19 and J usage is TRBJ2-3; D might be TRBD2 (5 bases). CDR3 size: 12 residues. Germline loops: CDR1 LNHDA, CDR2 SQIVND (reference sequence). V dropped 9 bases and J dropped 2 bases, with 9 bases sitting between them. Here the CDR3 reads CASGGYTDTQYF. CDR3 sequence (DNA): TGTGCCAGCGGAGGATACACAGATACGCAGTATTTT.

V is TRBV27 and J is TRBJ2-1; D may be TRBD1 (6 bases). The CDR3 contains 15 residues. Germline loops: CDR1 MNHEY, CDR2 SMNVEV (reference sequence). V was trimmed by 5 bases and J by 7 bases, leaving 18 bases between them. CDR3 coding DNA: TGTGCCAGCAGTCAATCAACGACGGGGACAAATGAGCAGTTCTTC. It codes for CASSQSTTGTNEQFF.

The chain is built from TRBV6-5 and TRBJ1-1; a possible D gene is TRBD1 (6 bases). V lost 6 bases, J lost 7 bases, and 12 bases lay in between. The CDR3 consists of 12 residues. Per germline, CDR1 MNHEY and CDR2 SVGAGI. The CDR3 is CASSTRGVEAFF. For the CDR3, the DNA is TGTGCCAGCAGCACCAGGGGAGTTGAAGCTTTCTTT.